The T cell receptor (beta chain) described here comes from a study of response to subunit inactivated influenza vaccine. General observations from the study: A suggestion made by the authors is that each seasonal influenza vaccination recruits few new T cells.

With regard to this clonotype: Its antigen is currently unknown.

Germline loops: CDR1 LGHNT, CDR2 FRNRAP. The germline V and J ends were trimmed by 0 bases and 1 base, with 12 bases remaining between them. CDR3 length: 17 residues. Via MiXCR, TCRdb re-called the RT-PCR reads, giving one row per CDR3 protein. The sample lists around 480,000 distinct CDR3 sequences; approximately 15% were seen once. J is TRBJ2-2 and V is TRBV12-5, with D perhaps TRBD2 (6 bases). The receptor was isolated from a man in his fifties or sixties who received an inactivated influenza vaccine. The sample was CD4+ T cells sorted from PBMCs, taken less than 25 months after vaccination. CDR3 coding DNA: TGTGCTAGTGGTTTGGTCTGGGGTAGCGGGAACACCGGGGAGCTGTTTTTT. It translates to CASGLVWGSGNTGELFF.